This TCR beta chain stems from a study of cytomegalovirus exposure and HLA in healthy donors. This PCR relied on a set of 60 Vbeta primers and 13 Jbeta primers. TCRdb's copy holds only in-frame clones and misses some; the assay was immunoSEQ multiplex PCR. The sample consists of about 150,000 clones, around 82% of them appearing once. Germline V lookup: CDR1 SGHRS, CDR2 YFSETQ. The germline V and J ends were trimmed by 0 bases and 5 bases, with 6 bases remaining between them. This CDR3 spans 13 amino acids. The chain couples TRBV5-1 to TRBJ2-1; D is unclear. Material for sequencing was PBMCs. This TCR came from a woman in her 50s in good health and CMV-seropositive. The CDR3 reads CASSLGANNEQFF. CDR3 DNA sequence: TGCGCCAGCAGCTTGGGCGCAAACAATGAGCAGTTCTTC.